These 9 T cell receptor beta chains were sequenced from one sample in a study of blood T cell repertoires in COVID-19. TCRdb keeps only in-frame clones here, not all; method: immunoSEQ multiplex PCR. There are around 65,000 clones in the sample; approximately 78% occur only once, and 9.2% lies in the top ten. Sequenced input: peripheral blood. These receptors were taken from a human donor in a cohort sampled during active COVID-19.

V is TRBV18 and J is TRBJ2-7; 7 bases match TRBD2. The CDR3 consists of 15 residues. Trimming at V came to 8 bases and at J to 7 bases, leaving 17 bases not matched to a gene. Germline V gene sequence: CDR1 KGHSH, CDR2 LQKENI. The chain's CDR3 is CASLPSVARGGEQYF. In DNA form, the CDR3 reads TGTGCCAGCCTCCCATCCGTGGCCCGGGGAGGGGAGCAGTACTTC.

This sequence joins TRBV28 and TRBJ1-6; TRBD1 matches at 8 bases. In germline, CDR1 is MDHEN, CDR2 SYDVKM. This CDR3 comprises 19 residues. Trimming removed 2 bases from V and 6 bases from J; junction bases left unmatched: 15. This CDR3 reads CASSLPGGRGQGVNSPLHF. CDR3 DNA sequence: TGTGCCAGCAGTTTACCCGGGGGGAGAGGACAGGGAGTTAATTCACCCCTCCACTTT.

The chain's CDR3 is CASSPRQGGLNEQYF. DNA for the CDR3: TGCGCCAGCAGCCCCCGACAGGGGGGTTTGAACGAGCAGTACTTC. This sequence joins TRBV4-3 and TRBJ2-7; 9 bases match TRBD1. CDR3 length: 15 residues. The J segment lost 5 bases and the V segment lost 4 bases, leaving 9 bases of the junction unmatched. Germline CDR1 LGHNA, CDR2 YSLEER.

The genes are TRBV6-2 or TRBV6-3 and TRBJ2-7, with D maybe TRBD2 (5 bases). V shed 4 bases and J shed 0 bases, with 13 bases lying between them. CDR3 size: 15 residues. CDR1 MNHEY and CDR2 SVGEGT come from the germline V gene. The CDR3 region is CASSWLTTLSYEQYF. CDR3 sequence (DNA): TGTGCCAGCAGTTGGTTGACTACCCTCTCCTACGAGCAGTACTTC.

The chain uses TRBV7-9 and TRBJ2-3; 7 positions match TRBD1. The V gene's germline CDR1 is SEHNR and CDR2 FQNEAQ (reference sequence). V trimming: 5 bases; J trimming: 2 bases; junction bases outside the gene matches: 7. CDR3 length equals 15 residues. The CDR3 sequence is CASSPRDSYTDTQYF. The CDR3 coding sequence is TGTGCCAGCAGCCCCCGGGACAGCTACACAGATACGCAGTATTTT.

The V call is TRBV27, the J call TRBJ2-1; 11 bases fit TRBD2. With 9 bases clipped from V and 9 bases from J, the junction kept 19 bases outside the gene matches. The CDR3 has 17 residues. Looked up from germline, CDR1 is MNHEY and CDR2 is SMNVEV (reference sequence). CDR3 sequence: CASADIAGGLTISEQFF. The CDR3 DNA is TGTGCCAGTGCCGATATAGCGGGAGGGCTCACAATAAGTGAGCAGTTCTTC.

The genes are TRBV19 and TRBJ1-5, with TRBD1 matching 8 bases. The CDR3 is 15 amino acids. Germline-derived CDR1 and CDR2 are LNHDA and SQIVND (reference sequence). The J segment lost 1 base and the V segment lost 6 bases, leaving 5 bases of the junction unmatched. The CDR3 reads CASSSGGSSNQPQHF. The CDR3 nucleotides read TGTGCCAGTAGCTCAGGGGGCTCGAGCAATCAGCCCCAGCATTTT.

This chain's CDR3 is CASSLAYGRETQYF. As DNA, the CDR3 is TGTGCCAGCAGCTTAGCATATGGGCGAGAGACCCAGTACTTC. The gene calls are TRBV7-2 and TRBJ2-5; D not certain. Looked up from germline, CDR1 is SGHTA and CDR2 is FQGNSA. This CDR3 has 14 residues. The germline V and J ends were trimmed by 0 bases and 4 bases, with 9 bases remaining between them.

The V and J genes are TRBV7-9 and TRBJ2-1; 8 bases fit TRBD1. The germline gives CDR1 SEHNR, CDR2 FQNEAQ (reference sequence). There are 14 residues in the CDR3. Trimming at V came to 4 bases and at J to 7 bases, leaving 6 bases not matched to a gene. The CDR3 region is CASSSRDRLNEQFF. In DNA form, the CDR3 reads TGTGCCAGCAGCTCCAGGGACAGGTTGAATGAGCAGTTCTTC.